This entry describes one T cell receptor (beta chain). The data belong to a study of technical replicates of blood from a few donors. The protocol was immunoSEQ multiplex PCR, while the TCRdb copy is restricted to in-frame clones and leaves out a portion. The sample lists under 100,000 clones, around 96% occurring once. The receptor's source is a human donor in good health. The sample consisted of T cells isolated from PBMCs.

In DNA, the CDR3 is TGTGCCAGCAGCGGGGGAGGGGCCTTCGCAGATACGCAGTATTTT. It yields the protein CASSGGGAFADTQYF. The chain uses TRBV9 and TRBJ2-3, with TRBD2 matching 7 bases. Germline lookup yields CDR1 SGDLS and CDR2 YYNGEE. J gave up 4 bases and V 3 bases, and 8 bases lay outside the gene matches. The CDR3 extends over 15 amino acids.